The 29 T cell receptor beta chains below all came from one sample that was sequenced in a study of blood T cell repertoires in COVID-19. Using immunoSEQ multiplex PCR, the repertoire was profiled, and TCRdb retains in-frame clones only, with some absent. The table records about 230,000 clones, about 83% of them present only once. Sequencing input: peripheral blood. Every receptor here comes from a man older than 75 with acute or convalescent COVID-19.

The chain links TRBV4-1 to TRBJ2-7; 10 nucleotides line up with TRBD2. From germline, CDR1 is MGHRA and CDR2 YSYEKL. Trimming took 0 bases from V and 0 from J; bases not matched to a gene: 11. The CDR3 runs 19 residues. This chain's CDR3 is CASSQDAASGGLISYEQYF. CDR3 DNA sequence: TGCGCCAGCAGCCAAGATGCGGCTAGCGGGGGCCTTATCTCCTACGAGCAGTACTTC.

CDR3: CASSLGGGQGLNQPQHF. The CDR3 nucleotides are TGTGCCAGCAGCTTGGGGGGGGGACAGGGGCTAAATCAGCCCCAGCATTTT. J is TRBJ1-5 and V is TRBV5-4; 10 bases fit TRBD1. The V gene end was trimmed by 0 bases and the J gene end by 4 bases; junction bases not matched to a gene: 7. Germline V CDR1 and CDR2: SGHNT, YYREEE (reference sequence). This CDR3 region has 17 residues.

The chain uses TRBV6-6 and TRBJ1-5; no reliable D call. The CDR3 totals 13 residues. V was clipped by 1 base and J by 6 bases, with 7 bases between them. Germline loops: CDR1 MNHNY, CDR2 SVGAGI (reference sequence). CDR3 sequence (DNA): TGTGCCAGCAGTTACTGGAGGGTTCAGCCCCAGCATTTT. This encodes CASSYWRVQPQHF.

The rearrangement uses TRBV9 and TRBJ1-5, with a weak D call TRBD1 (6 bases). Trimming left V 0 bases short and J 3 bases short, with 10 bases between. The CDR3 length is 15 residues. CDR1 and CDR2 (germline): SGDLS, YYNGEE. The CDR3 nucleotides read TGTGCCAGCAGCGTAGGGGGGCAGACCAATCAGCCCCAGCATTTT. Residues: CASSVGGQTNQPQHF.

This sequence joins TRBV6-5 and TRBJ1-2; 9 bases fit TRBD1. Germline V gene sequence: CDR1 MNHEY, CDR2 SVGAGI. Losses at the gene ends were 6 bases for V and 7 bases for J; bases not matched to a gene: 6. This CDR3 spans 13 amino acids. The CDR3 DNA sequence: TGTGCCAGCAGCAACAGGGGGCGAGGTGGCTACACCTTC. This encodes CASSNRGRGGYTF.

The rearrangement uses TRBV5-1 and TRBJ1-6, with TRBD1 identical over 8 bases. Germline CDR1 and CDR2: SGHRS and YFSETQ. The CDR3 has 18 residues. J gave up 0 bases and V 2 bases, and 7 bases lay outside the gene matches. This chain's CDR3 is CASSFLHRGSSYNSPLHF. The DNA for the CDR3 is TGCGCCAGCAGCTTCCTGCACAGGGGGAGCTCCTATAATTCACCCCTCCACTTT.

The genes are TRBV19 and TRBJ1-1; a possible D gene is TRBD1 (6 bases). This CDR3 is 15 amino acids long. The V gene lost 3 bases and the J gene lost 1 base, with 12 bases spanning the gap. Germline CDR1 and CDR2: LNHDA and SQIVND (reference sequence). The CDR3 DNA follows: TGTGCCAGTAGTATTGCAGACAGGCCGAACACTGAAGCTTTCTTT. Amino acid sequence: CASSIADRPNTEAFF.

A word on this clone: Other DNA sequences in the same sample also yield this CDR3. The chain has TRBV11-2 and TRBJ2-3, with 8 bases aligning to TRBD1. Germline CDR1 reads SGHAT; CDR2 reads FQNNGV. After removal of 1 base from V and 5 bases from J, the junction contained 2 bases not matched to a gene. The CDR3 loop spans 14 amino acids. CDR3 residues: CASSLGRGRDTQYF. DNA for the CDR3: TGTGCCAGCAGCTTAGGCAGGGGGCGAGATACGCAGTATTTT.

The chain couples TRBV28 to TRBJ2-7; a weak D match, TRBD2 (6 bases). V was shortened by 7 bases and J by 5 bases, with 12 bases between the two germline ends. Germline-derived CDR1 and CDR2 are MDHEN and SYDVKM. The CDR3 consists of 12 residues. The CDR3 DNA is TGTGCCAGCAAATGGGGGAGGAACGAGCAGTACTTC. It yields the protein CASKWGRNEQYF.

In this sample, this clone turned up once. The chain uses TRBV28 and TRBJ2-7, with TRBD1 matching 8 bases. CDR1 and CDR2 from the germline V gene are MDHEN and SYDVKM. The CDR3 is made up of 14 amino acids. V lost 6 bases, J lost 3 bases, and 7 bases stayed unmatched. CDR3 amino acids: CASSPLDRGYEQYF. The CDR3 DNA reads TGTGCCAGCAGCCCCCTTGACAGGGGCTACGAGCAGTACTTC.

The chain recombines TRBV9 with TRBJ1-2, with a tentative D call TRBD1 (6 bases). Trimming pared 3 bases from V and 4 bases from J, leaving 16 bases between. Per the germline V gene, CDR1 is SGDLS and CDR2 is YYNGEE. The CDR3 spans 15 residues. The CDR3 reads CASSAGPGQFYGYTF. The DNA for the CDR3 is TGTGCCAGCAGCGCGGGCCCAGGACAGTTCTATGGCTACACCTTC.

The chain recombines TRBV29-1 with TRBJ1-1, with D possibly matching TRBD1 (6 bases). The CDR3 runs 13 residues. V lost 6 bases to trimming and J lost 10 bases, with 21 bases between them. CDR1 and CDR2 from the germline V gene are SQVTM and ANQGSEA. The CDR3 DNA reads as TGCAGCGTAGAGCAGGGGAGTATCGTTGTAGCTTTCTTT. This codes for CSVEQGSIVVAFF.

This chain joins TRBV6-5 and TRBJ2-1, with 7 bases lining up with TRBD1. The CDR3 totals 15 residues. The germline CDR1 and CDR2 sequences are MNHEY and SVGAGI. The V segment lost 2 bases and the J segment 1 base; nucleotides outside the gene matches: 2. The CDR3 spells CASSYRGRSYNEQFF. The CDR3 DNA follows: TGTGCCAGCAGTTACAGGGGGCGATCCTACAATGAGCAGTTCTTC.

The chain recombines TRBV2 with TRBJ2-3, with 9 bases lining up with TRBD1. This CDR3 spans 14 amino acids. Germline V gene data show CDR1 as SNHLY and CDR2 as FYNNEI. After removal of 6 bases from V and 3 bases from J, the junction contained 4 bases not matched to a gene. The CDR3 bases are TGTGCCAGCAGAGGGACAGGGAGAACAGATACGCAGTATTTT. Translating it yields CASRGTGRTDTQYF.

The rearrangement joins TRBV9 to TRBJ2-2, with TRBD2 identical over 12 bases. This CDR3 has 19 residues. V was clipped by 3 bases and J by 4 bases; unmatched bases: 13. Germline CDR1 SGDLS, CDR2 YYNGEE. The chain's CDR3 is CASSGLSTSGGVGTGELFF. The CDR3 coding sequence is TGTGCCAGCAGCGGATTATCGACTAGCGGGGGCGTCGGCACCGGGGAGCTGTTTTTT.

The CDR3 here is CASSPQQGSNQPQHF. The CDR3 coding sequence is TGTGCCAGCTCACCACAACAGGGTAGCAATCAGCCCCAGCATTTT. The genes are TRBV18 and TRBJ1-5, with a possible D match to TRBD1 (6 bases). CDR3 size: 15 residues. Trimming took off 1 base at V and 0 bases at J, with 7 bases between the two ends. Germline lookup yields CDR1 KGHSH and CDR2 LQKENI.

The chain carries TRBV6-5 and TRBJ2-4; the D gene is possibly TRBD2 (5 bases). Germline CDR1 reads MNHEY; CDR2 reads SVGAGI. There are 12 residues in the CDR3. The V and J ends lost 4 bases and 8 bases respectively, with 9 bases between them. DNA for the CDR3: TGTGCCAGCAGTTCCACACTAGACATTCAGTACTTC. Translation gives CASSSTLDIQYF.

This clone appeared a single time. The rearrangement links TRBV7-8 to TRBJ2-1, with TRBD2 matching over 9 bases. This CDR3 has 17 amino acids. Losses at the gene ends were 1 base for V and 5 bases for J; bases not matched to a gene: 9. Germline CDR1 SGHVS, CDR2 FQNEAQ. Here the CDR3 DNA reads TGTGCCAGCAGCTTAGGTTCCGCGGGAGGGGGGCACAATGAGCAGTTCTTC. Its translation: CASSLGSAGGGHNEQFF.

This sequence joins TRBV2 and TRBJ2-7, with D possibly being TRBD2 (5 bases). Germline loops: CDR1 SNHLY, CDR2 FYNNEI. V lost 3 bases and J lost 1, with 22 bases in between. This CDR3 has 18 residues. The DNA of the CDR3 is TGTGCCAGCAGTGAGCCACCTATAGCGCTAAGTGGGTCCTACGAGCAGTACTTC. Translating gives CASSEPPIALSGSYEQYF.

The chain joins TRBV5-1 to TRBJ2-1; D not certain. This CDR3 spans 14 amino acids. Germline V gene lookup returns CDR1 SGHRS and CDR2 YFSETQ. V shed 0 bases and J shed 3 bases, with 7 bases lying between them. Here the CDR3 reads CASSLDYFYNEQFF. CDR3 nucleotide sequence: TGCGCCAGCAGCTTGGACTACTTCTACAATGAGCAGTTCTTC.

This clone was seen more than once but under ten times. J is TRBJ1-1 and V is TRBV30; D is perhaps TRBD1 (6 bases). Trimming removed 1 base from V and 6 bases from J, with 12 bases in between. CDR3 length: 13 amino acids. From germline, CDR1 is GTSNPN and CDR2 SVGIG (reference sequence). CDR3 DNA: TGTGCCTGGAGTGCCGACAGGCCTGCTGAAGCTTTCTTT. As protein: CAWSADRPAEAFF.

The chain carries TRBV30 and TRBJ1-2, with a tentative D call TRBD1 (6 bases). The CDR3 contains 14 residues. Germline V lookup: CDR1 GTSNPN, CDR2 SVGIG (reference sequence). V lost 1 base and J lost 7, with 16 bases in between. Written as DNA, the CDR3 is TGTGCCTGGAGTGGAGATACAGGGTTTGGTGGCTACACCTTC. This sequence encodes CAWSGDTGFGGYTF.

This chain links TRBV10-3 with TRBJ2-7; the match to TRBD1 covers 7 bases. This CDR3 contains 15 residues. The V segment lost 3 bases and the J segment 6 bases; nucleotides outside the gene matches: 11. Germline CDR1 is ENHRY and CDR2 is SYGVKD. CDR3 bases: TGTGCCATCAGTGAATCCCTGACAGGGCGGCTCGAGCAGTACTTC. This sequence encodes CAISESLTGRLEQYF.

The V and J genes are TRBV7-2 and TRBJ2-1; 9 positions match TRBD1. J lost 9 bases, V lost 2 bases, and 5 bases had no gene match. The CDR3 extends over 14 amino acids. CDR1 is SGHTA, CDR2 FQGNSA, per germline. The CDR3 DNA is TGTGCCAGCAGCTTAAAACGGGACAGGGCTGAGCAGTTCTTC. Translating it yields CASSLKRDRAEQFF.

The sample holds many counts of this clone. The chain has TRBV24-1 and TRBJ2-3; D is unresolved. Germline V gives CDR1 KGHDR, CDR2 SFDVKD. V lost 4 bases and J lost 3, with 13 bases in between. The CDR3 covers 15 residues. As DNA, the CDR3 is TGTGCCACCAGTGACCCAGTGGCCGCAACAGATACGCAGTATTTT. Its protein product is CATSDPVAATDTQYF.

The rearrangement links TRBV7-8 to TRBJ2-7; D is possibly TRBD2 (6 bases). The V gene's germline CDR1 is SGHVS and CDR2 FQNEAQ. CDR3 length equals 17 residues. Trimming removed 3 bases at V and 1 base at J, with 19 bases between. CDR3 protein: CASSLGLAITRSYEQYF. CDR3 sequence (DNA): TGTGCCAGCAGCTTGGGTCTAGCGATAACCCGATCCTACGAGCAGTACTTC.

The chain recombines TRBV19 with TRBJ2-3; D remains unclear. Trimming removed 3 bases from V and 5 bases from J, with 12 bases in between. Per germline, CDR1 LNHDA and CDR2 SQIVND (reference sequence). The CDR3 is made up of 14 amino acids. The CDR3 here is CASSMSRNKDTQYF. The CDR3 DNA is TGTGCCAGTAGTATGTCCAGGAATAAAGATACGCAGTATTTT. The full variable domain, with the rest looked up from reference TRBV19 and TRBJ2-3, is DGGITQSPKYLFRKEGQNVTLSCEQNLNHDAMYWYRQDPGQGLRLIYYSQIVNDFQKGDIAEGYSVSREKKESFPLTVTSAQKNPTAFYLCASSMSRNKDTQYFGPGTRLTVL.

The CDR3, as DNA: TGTGCCAGCAGTCTACAGGTCTCTGGAAACACCATATATTTT. Its protein is CASSLQVSGNTIYF. This chain uses TRBV2 with TRBJ1-3; D possibly corresponds to TRBD1 (5 bases). This CDR3 spans 14 amino acids. V lost 5 bases and J 0 bases, leaving 8 bases between the germline ends. Germline assignment: CDR1 SNHLY and CDR2 FYNNEI.

The chain carries TRBV15 and TRBJ1-3, with D unclear. Germline loops: CDR1 LNHNV, CDR2 YYDKDF (reference sequence). The CDR3 is 14 amino acids. The ends were cut back, 0 bases at V and 4 bases at J, with 7 bases in the middle. CDR3 DNA sequence: TGTGCCACCAGCAGAGATCAAGAGGGAAACACCATATATTTT. This sequence encodes CATSRDQEGNTIYF.